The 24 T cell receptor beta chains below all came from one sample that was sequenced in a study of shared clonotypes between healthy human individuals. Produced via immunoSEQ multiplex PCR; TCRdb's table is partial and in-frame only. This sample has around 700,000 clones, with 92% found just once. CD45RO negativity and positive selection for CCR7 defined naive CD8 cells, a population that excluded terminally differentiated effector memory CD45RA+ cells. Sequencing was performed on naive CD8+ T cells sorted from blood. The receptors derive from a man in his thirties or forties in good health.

CDR3 sequence (DNA): TGTGCCAGCAGCCCCGACAAGAACACTGAAGCTTTCTTT. Its translation is CASSPDKNTEAFF. The chain joins TRBV28 to TRBJ1-1; no reliable D call. Germline CDR1 MDHEN, CDR2 SYDVKM. The CDR3 is 13 residues long. V was pared by 6 bases and J by 1 base, with 9 bases between. The full variable domain, completed using reference TRBV28 and TRBJ1-1, is DVKVTQSSRYLVKRTGEKVFLECVQDMDHENMFWYRQDPGLGLRLIYFSYDVKMKEKGDIPEGYSVSREKKERFSLILESASTNQTSMYLCASSPDKNTEAFFGQGTRLTVV.

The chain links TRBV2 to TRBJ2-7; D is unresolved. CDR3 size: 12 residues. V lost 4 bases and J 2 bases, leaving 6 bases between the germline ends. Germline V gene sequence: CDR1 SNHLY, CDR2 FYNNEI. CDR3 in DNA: TGTGCCAGCAGTGGTGTGACCTACGAGCAGTACTTC. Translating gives CASSGVTYEQYF.

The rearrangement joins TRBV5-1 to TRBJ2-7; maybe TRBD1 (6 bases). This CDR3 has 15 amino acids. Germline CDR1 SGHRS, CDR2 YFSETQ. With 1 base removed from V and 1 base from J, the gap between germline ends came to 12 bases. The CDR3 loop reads CASSLFAGASYEQYF. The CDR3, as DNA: TGCGCCAGCAGCTTGTTCGCAGGGGCGTCCTACGAGCAGTACTTC.

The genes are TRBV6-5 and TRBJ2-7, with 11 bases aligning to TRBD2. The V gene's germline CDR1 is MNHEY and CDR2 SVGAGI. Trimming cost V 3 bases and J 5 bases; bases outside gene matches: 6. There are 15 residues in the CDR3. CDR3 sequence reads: CASSYISGGEDEQYF. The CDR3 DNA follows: TGTGCCAGCAGTTATATTAGCGGGGGGGAGGACGAGCAGTACTTC.

Written as DNA, the CDR3 is TGTGCCAGCAGCTTGGTAGGGGGGAACACAGATACGCAGTATTTT. Residues: CASSLVGGNTDTQYF. The V gene is TRBV5-6, the J gene TRBJ2-3; TRBD1 or TRBD2 may be the D gene (6 bases each). V was cut by 0 bases and J by 2 bases, with 10 bases left in between. The germline V gene has CDR1 SGHDT and CDR2 YYEEEE. The CDR3 consists of 15 residues.

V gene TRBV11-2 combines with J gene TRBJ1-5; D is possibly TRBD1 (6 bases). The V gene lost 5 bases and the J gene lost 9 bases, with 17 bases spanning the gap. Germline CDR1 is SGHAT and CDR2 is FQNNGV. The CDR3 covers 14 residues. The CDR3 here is CASSRGADPGPQHF. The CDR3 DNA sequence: TGTGCCAGCAGCCGGGGGGCTGACCCTGGGCCCCAGCATTTT.

CDR3 sequence (DNA): TGTGCCAGTATAATTGGTGGCACTGAAGCTTTCTTT. Its protein product is CASIIGGTEAFF. This chain connects TRBV19 to TRBJ1-1; no definite D call. V was pared by 7 bases and J by 4 bases, with 10 bases between. This CDR3 has 12 residues. Looked up from germline, CDR1 is LNHDA and CDR2 is SQIVND (reference sequence). Variable domain in full (rest from reference TRBV19 and TRBJ1-1): DGGITQSPKYLFRKEGQNVTLSCEQNLNHDAMYWYRQDPGQGLRLIYYSQIVNDFQKGDIAEGYSVSREKKESFPLTVTSAQKNPTAFYLCASIIGGTEAFFGQGTRLTVV.

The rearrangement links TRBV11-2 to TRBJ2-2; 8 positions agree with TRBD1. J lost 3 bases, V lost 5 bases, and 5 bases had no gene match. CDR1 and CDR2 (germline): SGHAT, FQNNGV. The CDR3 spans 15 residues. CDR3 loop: CASSRGQGHTGELFF. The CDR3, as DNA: TGTGCCAGCAGCCGAGGACAGGGTCACACCGGGGAGCTGTTTTTT.

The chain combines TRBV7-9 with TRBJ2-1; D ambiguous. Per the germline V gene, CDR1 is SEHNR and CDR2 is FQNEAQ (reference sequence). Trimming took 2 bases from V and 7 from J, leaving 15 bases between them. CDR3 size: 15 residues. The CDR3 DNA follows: TGTGCCAGCAGCTTAACCGAGCCTTTGAATAATGAGCAGTTCTTC. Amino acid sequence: CASSLTEPLNNEQFF.

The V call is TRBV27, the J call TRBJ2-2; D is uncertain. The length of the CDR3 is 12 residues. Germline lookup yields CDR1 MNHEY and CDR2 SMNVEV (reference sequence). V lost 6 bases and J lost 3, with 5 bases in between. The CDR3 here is CASSRDTGELFF. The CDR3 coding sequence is TGTGCCAGCAGCAGAGACACCGGGGAGCTGTTTTTT.

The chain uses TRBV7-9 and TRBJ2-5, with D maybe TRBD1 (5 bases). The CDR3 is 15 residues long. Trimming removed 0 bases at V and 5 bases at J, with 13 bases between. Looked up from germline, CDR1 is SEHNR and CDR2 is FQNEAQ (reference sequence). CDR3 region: CASSLAPSGLETQYF. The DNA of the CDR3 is TGTGCCAGCAGCTTAGCGCCCTCAGGGTTGGAGACCCAGTACTTC. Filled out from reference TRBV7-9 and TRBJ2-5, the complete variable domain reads DTGVSQNPRHKITKRGQNVTFRCDPISEHNRLYWYRQTLGQGPEFLTYFQNEAQLEKSRLLSDRFSAERPKGSFSTLEIQRTEQGDSAMYLCASSLAPSGLETQYFGPGTRLLVL.

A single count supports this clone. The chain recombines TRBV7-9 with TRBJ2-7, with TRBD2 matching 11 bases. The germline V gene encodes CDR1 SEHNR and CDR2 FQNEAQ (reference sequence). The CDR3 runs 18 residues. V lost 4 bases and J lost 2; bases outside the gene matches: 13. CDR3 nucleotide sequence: TGTGCCAGCAGCTCTTCTACTAGCGGGAGTTTGGGGGCCTACGAGCAGTACTTC. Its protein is CASSSSTSGSLGAYEQYF.

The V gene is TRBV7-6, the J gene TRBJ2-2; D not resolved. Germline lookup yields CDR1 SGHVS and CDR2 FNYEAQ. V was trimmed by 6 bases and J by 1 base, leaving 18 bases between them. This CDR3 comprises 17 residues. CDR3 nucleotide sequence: TGTGCCAGCAGTCCAAAATGGTTGCGGCTGAACACCGGGGAGCTGTTTTTT. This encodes CASSPKWLRLNTGELFF.

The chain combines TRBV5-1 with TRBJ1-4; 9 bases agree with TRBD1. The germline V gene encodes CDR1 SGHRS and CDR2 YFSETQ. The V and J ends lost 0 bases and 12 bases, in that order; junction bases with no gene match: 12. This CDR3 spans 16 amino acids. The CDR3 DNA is TGCGCCAGCAGCTTGGCCGGGACAGGGTTTTCCCTGGAACTGTTTTTT. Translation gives CASSLAGTGFSLELFF.

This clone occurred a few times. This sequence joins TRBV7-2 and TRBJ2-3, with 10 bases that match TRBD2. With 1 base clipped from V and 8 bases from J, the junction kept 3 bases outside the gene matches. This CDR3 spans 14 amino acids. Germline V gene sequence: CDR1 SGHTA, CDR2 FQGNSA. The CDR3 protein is CASSLGTSGSTQYF. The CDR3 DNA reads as TGTGCCAGCAGCTTAGGGACTAGCGGATCTACGCAGTATTTT. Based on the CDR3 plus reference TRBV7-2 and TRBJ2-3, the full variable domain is GAGVSQSPSNKVTEKGKDVELRCDPISGHTALYWYRQSLGQGLEFLIYFQGNSAPDKSGLPSDRFSAERTGGSVSTLTIQRTQQEDSAVYLCASSLGTSGSTQYFGPGTRLTVL.

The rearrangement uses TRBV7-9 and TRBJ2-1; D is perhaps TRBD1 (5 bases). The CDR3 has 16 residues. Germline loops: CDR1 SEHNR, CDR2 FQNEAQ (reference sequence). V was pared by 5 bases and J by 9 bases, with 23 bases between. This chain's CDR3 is CASSRNDPNGAFEQFF. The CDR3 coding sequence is TGTGCCAGCAGCCGAAACGACCCCAATGGGGCGTTTGAGCAGTTCTTC. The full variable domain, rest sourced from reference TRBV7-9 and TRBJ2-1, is DTGVSQNPRHKITKRGQNVTFRCDPISEHNRLYWYRQTLGQGPEFLTYFQNEAQLEKSRLLSDRFSAERPKGSFSTLEIQRTEQGDSAMYLCASSRNDPNGAFEQFFGPGTRLTVL.

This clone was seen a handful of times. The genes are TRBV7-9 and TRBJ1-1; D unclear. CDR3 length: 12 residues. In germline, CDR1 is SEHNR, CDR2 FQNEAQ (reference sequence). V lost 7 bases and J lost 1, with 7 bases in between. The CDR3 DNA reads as TGTGCCAGCAAACTGACGAACACTGAAGCTTTCTTT. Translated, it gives CASKLTNTEAFF.

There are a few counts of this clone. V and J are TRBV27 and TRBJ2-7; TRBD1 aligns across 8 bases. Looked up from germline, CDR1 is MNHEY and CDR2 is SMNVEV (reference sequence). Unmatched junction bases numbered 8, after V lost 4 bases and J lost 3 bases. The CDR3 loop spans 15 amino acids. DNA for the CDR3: TGTGCCAGCAGTTCAGCCACAGGGGGTTACTACGAGCAGTACTTC. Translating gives CASSSATGGYYEQYF.

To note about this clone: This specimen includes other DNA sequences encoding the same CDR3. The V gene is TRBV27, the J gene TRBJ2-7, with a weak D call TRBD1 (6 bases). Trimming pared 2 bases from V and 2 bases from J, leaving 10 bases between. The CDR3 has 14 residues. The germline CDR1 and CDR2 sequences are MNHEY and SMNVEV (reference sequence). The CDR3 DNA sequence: TGTGCCAGCAGTTTAAAGGACAGCACCTACGAGCAGTACTTC. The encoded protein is CASSLKDSTYEQYF.

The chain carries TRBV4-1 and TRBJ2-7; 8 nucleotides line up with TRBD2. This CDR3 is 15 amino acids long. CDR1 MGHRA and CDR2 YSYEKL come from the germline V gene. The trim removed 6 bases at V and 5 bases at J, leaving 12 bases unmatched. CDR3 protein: CASRPTGTRSHEQYF. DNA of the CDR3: TGCGCCAGCAGGCCTACCGGGACTAGGTCCCACGAGCAGTACTTC.

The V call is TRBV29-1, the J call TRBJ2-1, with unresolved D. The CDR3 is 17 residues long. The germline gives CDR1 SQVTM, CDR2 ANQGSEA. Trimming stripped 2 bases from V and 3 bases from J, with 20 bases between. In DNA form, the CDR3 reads TGCAGCGTTGAATTCCTGGCCCTTGTTGGGGACTACAATGAGCAGTTCTTC. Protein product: CSVEFLALVGDYNEQFF.

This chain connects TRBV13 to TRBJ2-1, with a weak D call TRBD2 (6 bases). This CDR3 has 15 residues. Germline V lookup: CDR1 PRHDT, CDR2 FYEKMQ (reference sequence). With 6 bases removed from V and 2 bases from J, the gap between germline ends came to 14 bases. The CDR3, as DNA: TGTGCCAGCAGTTCCGGGACTTACACCTACAATGAGCAGTTCTTC. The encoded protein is CASSSGTYTYNEQFF.

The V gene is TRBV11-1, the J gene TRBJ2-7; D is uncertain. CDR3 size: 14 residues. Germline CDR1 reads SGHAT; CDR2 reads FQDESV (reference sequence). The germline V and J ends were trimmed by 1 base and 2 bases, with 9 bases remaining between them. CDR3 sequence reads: CASSLGVLTYEQYF. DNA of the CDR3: TGTGCCAGCAGCTTAGGAGTGCTAACCTACGAGCAGTACTTC.

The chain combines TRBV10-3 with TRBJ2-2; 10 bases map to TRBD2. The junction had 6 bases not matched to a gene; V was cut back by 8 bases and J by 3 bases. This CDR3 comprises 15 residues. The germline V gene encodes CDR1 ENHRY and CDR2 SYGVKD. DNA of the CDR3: TGTGCCATCCTGAGGAGCGGGAGGGACACCGGGGAGCTGTTTTTT. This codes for CAILRSGRDTGELFF.